This T cell receptor (beta chain) was sequenced in a study of blood T cells in healthy people across ages (dated by TCRdb to the mid-2010s). With regard to the full study: In model experiments, roughly one uniquely barcoded TCR beta cDNA molecule per two T cells was captured by template switching. Donors were grouped into four age groups: young (average approximately 15 years), middle-aged (39), aged (approximately 58) and long-lived (just over 80). To avoid experimental bias, donors of different ages were randomly spread across the sequencing lanes. To track age-related changes in TCR beta repertoire diversity, the study relied on deep sequencing normalized with unique cDNA molecular identifiers. Using the same blood draw, the study looked at two additional independent replicas of 1 million unique cDNA reads for two donors, one aged 18 to 30 and the other aged 80 or older. General conclusions and limits of the study: The CMV infection status of donors was not known, potentially confounding age-related changes in expanded clonotypes. There was a strong correlation between observed TCR beta diversity and the percentage of naive T cells measured by flow cytometry. Conclusive comparison of naive and antigen-experienced compartments was prevented by the profiling of bulk unsorted PBMCs. Compared with the aged group, the long-lived group had more naive CD4+ T cells, fewer expanded clones and increased TCR diversity, a pattern suggesting age selection. Estimates of total diversity from one million sequenced T cells were regarded as lower bounds and underestimates. Observed TCR beta diversity per million T cells fell roughly linearly with age, and a significant reduction was already apparent by age approximately 41.

Points on this clonotype: Its antigen remains unidentified. No base-level quality is on record; no much larger clone is a single base apart.

The receptor library was made with 5' RACE. Instrument on record: Illumina HiSeq 2500. The second PCR ran for about 6 to 12 cycles and used a J-beta primer mix along with a sample-barcoded 5' primer. A template-switch 5' adaptor carrying 12 random nucleotides introduced a unique molecular identifier onto each TCR beta cDNA molecule. Each sample yielded at least 2.5 million CDR3-containing paired-end reads. First-strand cDNA synthesis was performed from all RNA using the Mint cDNA synthesis kit, with priming by a TRBC-specific oligonucleotide. All cDNA was treated with uracil-DNA glycosylase and then went through a first 18-cycle PCR with the universal primers M1SS and BC2_uni_R. The study's own analysis went as follows. Each sample was normalized by randomly selecting 1 million high-quality reads, each carrying a distinct molecular identifier. Instead of being binned into consensus sequences, reads with shared molecular identifiers were discarded. CDR3 identification, clonotype clustering and error correction used MiTCR with a Q25 quality threshold and the strictest error-elimination algorithm. A nonparametric unseen species model with Euler transformation was used to estimate a lower bound on total TCR beta diversity. The public reads were reanalyzed by TCRdb: fastp trimming at Q25, MiXCR alignment, in-frame beta chains only. Rows are unified per CDR3 protein, each entry keeping the most common DNA and genes. The V and J calls follow TCRdb's processing rather than the paper's. Across this sample there are over 600,000 distinct CDR3 sequences, with less than 45% seen only once. The ten largest clones add up to around 30% of the sample.

The donors were roughly 38 Caucasian individuals from Russia, aged roughly 6 to 100 years, who were systemically healthy. Each donor gave 9 to 10 milliliters of peripheral blood, collected into EDTA-treated Vacutainer tubes. Ficoll-Paque density-gradient centrifugation was used to isolate PBMCs, with at least 7 million per sample. Total RNA, at least 5 micrograms per sample, was extracted from PBMCs with Trizol reagent. Naive CD45RAhigh/CD27high T cell percentages were measured by flow cytometry on a PBMC aliquot from every donor. The TCR comes from an older man in good health. Material: blood.

The CDR3 protein sequence reads: CASSAMPTSGSTDTQYF. The nucleotide sequence reads TGTGCCAGCAGCGCGATGCCGACTAGCGGGAGCACAGATACGCAGTATTTT. The rearrangement joined TRBV9 to TRBJ2-3; TRBD2 matches 10 bases in the middle. Taken from cysteine to phenylalanine, the CDR3 has 17 residues. Only the CDR3 part of the read is kept: 51 bases, read in frame from the first base. CDR1 and CDR2 were assigned from the germline V gene as SGDLS and YYNGEE. Trimmed from V: 3 bases; trimmed from J: 0 bases; junction bases lacking a gene match: 7.